This T cell receptor (beta chain) originates from a study of T cell responses to AZD1222 COVID-19 vaccine. TCRdb keeps only in-frame clones here, not all; method: immunoSEQ multiplex PCR. The sample contains about 160,000 clones, about 91% of which appear only once. Germline assignment: CDR1 KGHDR and CDR2 SFDVKD. This CDR3 is 14 amino acids long. The V end was cut by 1 base, the J end by 5 bases, with 10 bases between. The starting material was peripheral blood, obtained on day 0 of AZD1222 vaccination. This TCR was sampled from an adult in good health. The chain joins TRBV24-1 to TRBJ2-5, with D possibly being TRBD1 or TRBD2 (6 bases each). This CDR3 reads CATSDFGGGETQYF. The CDR3 nucleotides read TGTGCCACCAGTGATTTTGGAGGGGGGGAGACCCAGTACTTC.